Presented here are 32 T cell receptor beta chains from one specimen sequenced in a study of blood T cell repertoires in COVID-19. Some clones are missing from TCRdb's copy, which holds only in-frame ones; the method was immunoSEQ multiplex PCR. The table shows around 120,000 clones, with about four fifths occurring only once. The sequenced sample was peripheral blood. The receptor source for this set is a woman aged 80 or older with acute or convalescent COVID-19.

The gene calls are TRBV7-2 and TRBJ2-2; 9 bases align to TRBD2. The CDR3 runs to 15 residues. The germline V gene encodes CDR1 SGHTA and CDR2 FQGNSA. The V gene end was trimmed by 4 bases and the J gene end by 0 bases; junction bases not matched to a gene: 0. CDR3 sequence: CASSWTSANTGELFF. The CDR3 DNA follows: TGTGCCAGCAGCTGGACTAGCGCGAACACCGGGGAGCTGTTTTTT.

The chain links TRBV28 to TRBJ1-4; TRBD1 is a possible D gene (6 bases). In germline, CDR1 is MDHEN, CDR2 SYDVKM. The CDR3 contains 16 residues. V lost 7 bases and J lost 0, with 15 bases in between. The CDR3 spells CASITGQGSTNEKLFF. Here the CDR3 DNA reads TGTGCCAGCATTACGGGACAAGGGTCAACTAATGAAAAACTGTTTTTT. The full variable domain, completed using reference TRBV28 and TRBJ1-4, is DVKVTQSSRYLVKRTGEKVFLECVQDMDHENMFWYRQDPGLGLRLIYFSYDVKMKEKGDIPEGYSVSREKKERFSLILESASTNQTSMYLCASITGQGSTNEKLFFGSGTQLSVL.

The chain couples TRBV6-1 to TRBJ2-3; the match to TRBD1 covers 9 bases. V was pared by 7 bases and J by 3 bases, with 2 bases of the junction left unmatched. The CDR3 runs 13 residues. Germline V CDR1 and CDR2: MNHNS, SASEGT. CDR3: CASKGTGTDTQYF. The CDR3 region has the DNA TGTGCCAGCAAGGGGACAGGGACAGATACGCAGTATTTT.

The chain has TRBV7-2 and TRBJ1-2; 7 nucleotides align to TRBD1. This CDR3 is 15 amino acids long. Germline V gene sequence: CDR1 SGHTA, CDR2 FQGNSA. The junction had 11 bases not matched to a gene; V was cut back by 4 bases and J by 6 bases. CDR3: CASSSGQEIVNGYTF. CDR3 nucleotide sequence: TGTGCCAGCAGCTCTGGACAGGAGATAGTTAATGGCTACACCTTC. Supplemented by reference TRBV7-2 and TRBJ1-2, the full variable domain reads GAGVSQSPSNKVTEKGKDVELRCDPISGHTALYWYRQSLGQGLEFLIYFQGNSAPDKSGLPSDRFSAERTGGSVSTLTIQRTQQEDSAVYLCASSSGQEIVNGYTFGSGTRLTVV.

The J gene is TRBJ2-3, the V gene TRBV30; maybe TRBD2 (6 bases). CDR1 is GTSNPN and CDR2 is SVGIG in the germline V gene (reference sequence). The CDR3 consists of 16 residues. V gave up 2 bases and J gave up 1 base, with 16 bases separating them. CDR3 DNA sequence: TGTGCCTGGAGTACCGGGGGAGGAGGGGGCACAGATACGCAGTATTTT. It translates to CAWSTGGGGGTDTQYF.

The chain links TRBV6-5 to TRBJ2-7; 10 bases align to TRBD1. The CDR3 is 13 residues long. Germline V CDR1 and CDR2: MNHEY, SVGAGI. The trim removed 6 bases at V and 5 bases at J, leaving 4 bases unmatched. The DNA of the CDR3 is TGTGCCAGCAGGGACGACAGGGGGCACGAGCAGTACTTC. This encodes CASRDDRGHEQYF.

As regards this clone: With a much larger clone just one base away, this may be a read error. The chain is built from TRBV10-1 and TRBJ2-2; 7 bases agree with TRBD1. The V gene end was trimmed by 6 bases and the J gene end by 0 bases; junction bases not matched to a gene: 4. The CDR3 is made up of 15 amino acids. Germline loops: CDR1 WNHNN, CDR2 SYGVQD (reference sequence). The CDR3 DNA reads as TGCGCCAGCAGGGCCGGGACAGCGAACACCGGGGAGCTGTTTTTT. It specifies CASRAGTANTGELFF.

V is TRBV6-5 and J is TRBJ2-7; a weak D match, TRBD1 (6 bases). This CDR3 is built from 15 residues. Germline V CDR1 and CDR2: MNHEY, SVGAGI. V shed 6 bases and J shed 1 base, with 16 bases lying between them. The CDR3 sequence is CASRDPGTTSYEQYF. For the CDR3, the DNA is TGTGCCAGCAGGGATCCCGGGACAACGTCCTACGAGCAGTACTTC.

The chain uses TRBV9 and TRBJ2-5; 7 bases match TRBD1. CDR1 and CDR2 from the germline V gene are SGDLS and YYNGEE. The CDR3 totals 14 residues. With V trimmed by 2 bases and J by 1 base, 2 bases remained unmatched. The CDR3 loop is CASSVGQLQETQYF. The CDR3 DNA sequence: TGTGCCAGCAGCGTGGGACAGCTCCAAGAGACCCAGTACTTC.

The chain links TRBV4-1 to TRBJ1-3; maybe TRBD1 (6 bases). Trimming shortened V by 3 bases and J by 0 bases, and 12 bases separated the two germline ends. The CDR3 totals 16 residues. CDR1 is MGHRA, CDR2 YSYEKL, per germline. CDR3: CASSQGHASSGNTIYF. The CDR3 DNA follows: TGCGCCAGCAGCCAGGGACATGCTTCCTCTGGAAACACCATATATTTT.

The V and J genes are TRBV19 and TRBJ1-1; D remains unclear. The CDR3 contains 14 residues. V lost 3 bases and J lost 4, with 12 bases in between. Germline loops: CDR1 LNHDA, CDR2 SQIVND (reference sequence). CDR3 in amino acids: CASSITGSGTEAFF. CDR3 in DNA: TGTGCCAGTAGTATCACTGGATCGGGCACTGAAGCTTTCTTT.

CDR3 DNA: TGTGCCAGCAGCGTAGGTCCGACTAGCGGGAGAGGCAATGAGCAGTTCTTC. Amino acids: CASSVGPTSGRGNEQFF. V is TRBV9 and J is TRBJ2-1, with 12 bases lining up with TRBD2. Germline-derived CDR1 and CDR2 are SGDLS and YYNGEE. With V trimmed by 0 bases and J by 6 bases, 7 bases remained unmatched. This CDR3 contains 17 residues.

J is TRBJ1-5 and V is TRBV19, with D uncertain. The CDR3 consists of 12 residues. V was shortened by 5 bases and J by 9 bases, with 11 bases between the two germline ends. CDR1 LNHDA and CDR2 SQIVND come from the germline V gene (reference sequence). The CDR3 protein is CASSPYGWPQHF. CDR3 nucleotide sequence: TGTGCCAGTAGTCCCTACGGTTGGCCCCAGCATTTT. Variable domain in full (rest from reference TRBV19 and TRBJ1-5): DGGITQSPKYLFRKEGQNVTLSCEQNLNHDAMYWYRQDPGQGLRLIYYSQIVNDFQKGDIAEGYSVSREKKESFPLTVTSAQKNPTAFYLCASSPYGWPQHFGDGTRLSIL.

The chain has TRBV18 and TRBJ2-3; 7 nucleotides agree with TRBD2. Per the germline V gene, CDR1 is KGHSH and CDR2 is LQKENI. J was trimmed by 6 bases and V by 3 bases; bases with no gene match: 9. The CDR3 is 15 amino acids. The CDR3 DNA reads TGTGCCAGCTCACCCCCCTCGGGGGGTCAGGATACGCAGTATTTT. Protein product: CASSPPSGGQDTQYF.

This chain links TRBV24-1 with TRBJ1-6, with D possibly being TRBD1 (5 bases). Deletions cut 3 bases from V and 4 bases from J, with 12 bases between. The germline V gene has CDR1 KGHDR and CDR2 SFDVKD. This CDR3 comprises 16 residues. CDR3 sequence (DNA): TGTGCCACCAGTGATGGGGGGGGGTTTTATAATTCACCCCTCCACTTT. It translates to CATSDGGGFYNSPLHF.

The chain couples TRBV9 to TRBJ1-6; D remains unclear. The CDR3 is 13 amino acids. Between the trimmed V and J ends, which lost 0 bases and 8 bases, there was a span of 6 bases. Germline V gene data show CDR1 as SGDLS and CDR2 as YYNGEE. CDR3 sequence: CASSVVADSPLHF. The CDR3 DNA reads as TGTGCCAGCAGCGTAGTGGCAGATTCACCCCTCCACTTT.

This clone was observed once. This CDR3 is CAISPRLAGDTNTGELFF. Written as DNA, the CDR3 is TGTGCCATCAGTCCCAGGCTAGCGGGGGACACGAACACCGGGGAGCTGTTTTTT. V gene TRBV10-3 combines with J gene TRBJ2-2, with TRBD2 identical over 10 bases. The CDR3 is 18 amino acids. Germline V gene sequence: CDR1 ENHRY, CDR2 SYGVKD. The junction had 9 bases not matched to a gene; V was cut back by 5 bases and J by 0 bases.

The rearrangement joins TRBV12-3 or TRBV12-4 to TRBJ1-5, with D tentatively TRBD1 (5 bases). Trimming cost V 0 bases and J 6 bases, with 6 bases left between them. The CDR3 is 13 residues long. For the CDR3, the DNA is TGTGCCAGCAGTTTAGCGGGGGGTCAGCCCCAGCATTTT. Its protein product is CASSLAGGQPQHF.

The V and J genes are TRBV2 and TRBJ1-6, with no clear D. The CDR3 sequence is 14 residues long. Germline V gene lookup returns CDR1 SNHLY and CDR2 FYNNEI. V was trimmed by 3 bases and J by 0 bases, leaving 3 bases between them. The CDR3 is CASSESSYNSPLHF. CDR3 nucleotides: TGTGCCAGCAGTGAGAGCTCCTATAATTCACCCCTCCACTTT.

This sequence joins TRBV25-1 and TRBJ1-4; TRBD1 is a possible D gene (6 bases). V lost 3 bases, J lost 7 bases, and 12 bases lay in between. Germline loops: CDR1 MGHDK, CDR2 SYGVNS. This CDR3 region has 14 residues. The CDR3 region has the DNA TGTGCCAGCAGTGATATGGGGGCGCCTGAAAAACTGTTTTTT. It yields the protein CASSDMGAPEKLFF.

This chain links TRBV30 with TRBJ1-2; D is possibly TRBD1 (6 bases). The ends were cut back, 5 bases at V and 8 bases at J, with 15 bases in the middle. Germline CDR1 and CDR2: GTSNPN and SVGIG (reference sequence). The CDR3 is 12 residues long. CDR3 loop: CAWLTTGSGYTF. In DNA form, the CDR3 reads TGTGCCTGGCTCACTACAGGGTCAGGCTACACCTTC.

The chain employs TRBV13 and TRBJ1-3; tentatively, D is TRBD1 (6 bases). This CDR3 has 15 amino acids. Germline lookup yields CDR1 PRHDT and CDR2 FYEKMQ (reference sequence). V was pared by 5 bases and J by 0 bases, with 11 bases between. Written as DNA, the CDR3 is TGTGCCAGCAGCCAAGGACAGTACTCTGGAAACACCATATATTTT. This codes for CASSQGQYSGNTIYF. Using reference TRBV13 and TRBJ1-3 for the parts outside the CDR3, the full variable domain is AAGVIQSPRHLIKEKRETATLKCYPIPRHDTVYWYQQGPGQDPQFLISFYEKMQSDKGSIPDRFSAQQFSDYHSELNMSSLELGDSALYFCASSQGQYSGNTIYFGEGSWLTVV.

The chain carries TRBV11-2 and TRBJ2-2; D possibly corresponds to TRBD2 (5 bases). The CDR3 is 16 residues long. The ends were cut back, 2 bases at V and 4 bases at J, with 14 bases in the middle. The V gene's germline CDR1 is SGHAT and CDR2 FQNNGV. This chain's CDR3 is CASSLMVRVPTGELFF. The CDR3 nucleotides read TGTGCCAGCAGCTTAATGGTGCGGGTCCCCACCGGGGAGCTGTTTTTT.

The chain is built from TRBV6-1 and TRBJ2-5, with D possibly matching TRBD2 (6 bases). The V gene's germline CDR1 is MNHNS and CDR2 SASEGT. Trimming removed 2 bases at V and 4 bases at J, with 11 bases between. CDR3 length equals 14 residues. The CDR3 DNA is TGTGCCAGCAGTGAAAATGGGGGAGGAGAGACCCAGTACTTC. Its translation: CASSENGGGETQYF.

The chain's CDR3 is CASSLVGRQYNEQFF. CDR3 DNA sequence: TGCGCCAGCAGCTTGGTAGGCAGGCAATACAATGAGCAGTTCTTC. This chain links TRBV5-1 with TRBJ2-1; D gene ambiguous. V lost 0 bases and J lost 4, with 11 bases in between. CDR3 size: 15 residues. Per germline, CDR1 SGHRS and CDR2 YFSETQ. Variable domain in full (rest from reference TRBV5-1 and TRBJ2-1): KAGVTQTPRYLIKTRGQQVTLSCSPISGHRSVSWYQQTPGQGLQFLFEYFSETQRNKGNFPGRFSGRQFSNSRSEMNVSTLELGDSALYLCASSLVGRQYNEQFFGPGTRLTVL.

This clone was observed a single time. This sequence joins TRBV19 and TRBJ1-2; 7 bases agree with TRBD1. CDR1 is LNHDA and CDR2 is SQIVND in the germline V gene (reference sequence). CDR3 size: 15 residues. Germline trimming cut 7 bases from V and 5 bases from J; bases unmatched to any gene: 13. The CDR3 DNA sequence: TGTGCCAGTACCCGAGACAGGGCAGCTTTATATGGCTACACCTTC. The encoded protein is CASTRDRAALYGYTF.

This clone came up a few times. The rearrangement links TRBV29-1 to TRBJ1-1; no firm D call. The CDR3 is made up of 12 amino acids. Trimming took off 8 bases at V and 3 bases at J, with 13 bases between the two ends. Germline V lookup: CDR1 SQVTM, CDR2 ANQGSEA. CDR3 in amino acids: CSCGRGDTEAFF. CDR3 coding DNA: TGCAGCTGCGGGCGTGGGGACACTGAAGCTTTCTTT.

The CDR3 nucleotides read TGTGCCAGCAGCCCTGGGCCAGGCCCTTCCTATGGCTACACCTTC. Protein: CASSPGPGPSYGYTF. This rearrangement joins TRBV5-8 to TRBJ1-2; D unclear. The CDR3 totals 15 residues. Trimming took 4 bases from V and 4 from J, leaving 17 bases between them. In germline, CDR1 is SGHTS, CDR2 YDEGEE.

The chain carries TRBV9 and TRBJ2-1; 10 bases are a match to TRBD2. The germline gives CDR1 SGDLS, CDR2 YYNGEE. The CDR3 is 15 residues long. Trimming removed 4 bases from V and 9 bases from J; junction bases left unmatched: 10. CDR3 sequence (DNA): TGTGCCAGCAGCCCTCTAGCGGGAGCGAACTTTGAGCAGTTCTTC. Its protein product is CASSPLAGANFEQFF.

This chain links TRBV3-1 (or the pseudogene TRBV3-2) with TRBJ1-6; D is unresolved. This CDR3 has 18 amino acids. V gave up 0 bases and J gave up 10 bases, with 22 bases separating them. Germline loops: CDR1 LGHDT, CDR2 YNNKEL (reference sequence). The chain's CDR3 is CASSQDSRSIESGSPLHF. As DNA, the CDR3 is TGTGCCAGCAGCCAAGATAGTCGGTCGATCGAAAGCGGCTCACCCCTCCACTTT.

The chain couples TRBV11-2 to TRBJ1-6; unclear D gene. The germline V and J ends were trimmed by 1 base and 13 bases, with 11 bases remaining between them. Germline V lookup: CDR1 SGHAT, CDR2 FQNNGV. CDR3 length equals 13 residues. CDR3 nucleotides: TGTGCCAGCAGCTTAGGTTCGGGGATCCCCCTCCACTTT. This encodes CASSLGSGIPLHF.

The DNA of the CDR3 is TGCAGCGTTCTCCCAGGGGCGTACACTGAAGCTTTCTTT. It is translated as CSVLPGAYTEAFF. V and J are TRBV29-1 and TRBJ1-1; tentatively, D is TRBD1 (6 bases). The CDR3 length is 13 residues. Germline CDR1 is SQVTM and CDR2 is ANQGSEA. V was clipped by 5 bases and J by 3 bases, with 13 bases between them.